Here is one TCR beta chain with its context. This entry belongs to a study of Tregs in tolerant kidney transplant recipients. The overall study: Mixed chimerism was transient after nonmyeloablative marrow transplants from related graft donors.

The CDR3 extends over 12 amino acids. Germline values: CDR1 MNHEY, CDR2 SMNVEV (reference sequence). V lost 3 bases to trimming and J lost 10 bases, with 10 bases between them. Sequenced by immunoSEQ multiplex PCR; TCRdb stores in-frame clones only, minus some. The data show over 85,000 clones, approximately 93% seen once. This sample comprised CD4+ T cells from blood, obtained before the transplant. The clonotype was recovered from a human donor who received a combined kidney and bone marrow transplant. The rearrangement joins TRBV27 to TRBJ2-1; D is possibly TRBD2 (6 bases). The CDR3 DNA is TGTGCCAGCAGTTTTTCGGGGAGGGAGCAGTTCTTC. Translation gives CASSFSGREQFF.